The 2 T cell receptor beta chains given below trace back to one sample, sequenced in a study of blood T cell repertoires in COVID-19. Some clones are missing from TCRdb's copy, which holds only in-frame ones; the method was immunoSEQ multiplex PCR. The sample includes 250,000 or so clones, about 90% seen only once; the top ten take more than 1%. The sequenced sample consisted of PBMCs or T cells enriched from blood (not recorded which). All receptors derive from a human donor in a cohort exposed to, infected with or recovered from COVID-19 (not recorded which). The donor label of this sample is uncertain.

This sequence joins TRBV18 and TRBJ2-7; 7 positions match TRBD1. The germline V gene encodes CDR1 KGHSH and CDR2 LQKENI. The V gene end was trimmed by 0 bases and the J gene end by 0 bases; junction bases not matched to a gene: 5. This CDR3 spans 16 amino acids. DNA for the CDR3: TGTGCCAGCTCACCACCACCGGGACAGAGCTCCTACGAGCAGTACTTC. Its translation is CASSPPPGQSSYEQYF.

This rearrangement joins TRBV6-1 to TRBJ2-5; 11 nucleotides match TRBD2. The CDR3 contains 19 residues. The germline V gene has CDR1 MNHNS and CDR2 SASEGT. J was trimmed by 1 base and V by 4 bases; bases with no gene match: 14. The CDR3 protein is CASSVLPGGLAAIQETQYF. CDR3 in DNA: TGTGCCAGCAGTGTTCTCCCAGGGGGACTAGCGGCAATCCAAGAGACCCAGTACTTC.